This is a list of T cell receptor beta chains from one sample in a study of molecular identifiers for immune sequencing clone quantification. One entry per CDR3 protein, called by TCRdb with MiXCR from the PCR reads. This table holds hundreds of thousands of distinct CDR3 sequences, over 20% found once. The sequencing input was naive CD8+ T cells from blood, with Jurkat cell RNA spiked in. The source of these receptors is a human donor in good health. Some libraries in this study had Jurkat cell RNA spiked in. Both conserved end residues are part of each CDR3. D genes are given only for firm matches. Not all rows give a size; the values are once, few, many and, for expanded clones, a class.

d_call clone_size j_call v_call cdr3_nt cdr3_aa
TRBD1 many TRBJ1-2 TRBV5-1 TGCGCCAGCAGCTTGTCCCCGGACAGGGCGGAGTATGGCTACACCTTC CASSLSPDRAEYGYTF
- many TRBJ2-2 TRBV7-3 TGTGCCAGCAGCTTAACGGTGTTGCGTGCGAACACCGGGGAGCTGTTTTTT CASSLTVLRANTGELFF
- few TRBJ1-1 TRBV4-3 TGCGCCAGCAGCCAAGATAATTGGTCGAACACTGAAGCTTTCTTT CASSQDNWSNTEAFF
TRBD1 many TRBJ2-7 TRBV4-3 TGCGCCAGCAGCCAAGTGGTGCAGGGGGCGGGGGAGCAGTACTTC CASSQVVQGAGEQYF
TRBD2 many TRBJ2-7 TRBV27 TGTGCCAGCAGCCTGACTAGCGGGAGCTCCTACGAGCAGTACTTC CASSLTSGSSYEQYF
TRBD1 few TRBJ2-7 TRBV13 TGTGCCAGCAGCTTACGTGGACAGGGCCTCTACGAGCAGTACTTC CASSLRGQGLYEQYF
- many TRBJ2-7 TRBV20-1 TGCAGTGCTAGAGAGCTAGGGATCGAGCAGTACTTC CSARELGIEQYF
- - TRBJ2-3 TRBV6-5 TGTCCCAGCAGTTACGGTACAGATACGCAGTATTTT CPSSYGTDTQYF
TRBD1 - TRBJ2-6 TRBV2 TGTGCCAGCAGTGGTGGGACAGGAGCATCTGGGGCCAACGTCCTGACTTTC CASSGGTGASGANVLTF
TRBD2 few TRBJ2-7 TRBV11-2 TGTGCCAGCAGCCCGGGGACTAGCGGAAAATACGAGCAGTACTTC CASSPGTSGKYEQYF
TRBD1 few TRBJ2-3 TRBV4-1 TGCGCCAGCAGCTATGGACAGGTTGGATCAGATACGCAGTATTTT CASSYGQVGSDTQYF
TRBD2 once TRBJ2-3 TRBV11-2 TGTGCCAGCGGCTTGGTAGCGGGGGTCACAGATACGCAGTATTTT CASGLVAGVTDTQYF
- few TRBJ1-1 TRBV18 TGTGCCAGCTCACCATCGGAGGGCACTGAAGCTTTCTTT CASSPSEGTEAFF
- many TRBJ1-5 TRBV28 TGTGCCAGCAGCTTCAGGGGAGGCCAGCCCCAGCATTTT CASSFRGGQPQHF
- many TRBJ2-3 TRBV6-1 TGTGCCAGCACCCTCAGGGGAGGGAGCTGGGTAGATACGCAGTATTTT CASTLRGGSWVDTQYF
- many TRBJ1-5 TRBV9 TGTGCCAGCAGCAAAGGGGGGGCAGTAAATCAGCCCCAGCATTTT CASSKGGAVNQPQHF
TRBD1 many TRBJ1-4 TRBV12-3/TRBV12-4 TGTGCCAGCAGTTCGACAGGGCCCGGTGAAAAACTGTTTTTT CASSSTGPGEKLFF
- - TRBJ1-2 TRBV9 TGTGCCAGCAGCGTAGGCCGGGCGCCGGACTATGGCTACACCTTC CASSVGRAPDYGYTF
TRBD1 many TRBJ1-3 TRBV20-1 TGCAGTGCTAGAGAGGTGGACAGGGCCCCGAACACCATATATTTT CSAREVDRAPNTIYF
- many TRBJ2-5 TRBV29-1 TGCAGCGTTTTCAGGGAAGAGACCCAGTACTTC CSVFREETQYF
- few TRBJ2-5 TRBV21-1 TGTGCCAGCAGCAACCCCTACAAGATCTTGACCCAGTACTTC CASSNPYKILTQYF
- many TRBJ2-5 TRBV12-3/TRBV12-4 TGTGCCAGCAGTAGAGACTCTGAAGAGACCCAGTACTTC CASSRDSEETQYF
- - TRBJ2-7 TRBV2 TGTGCCAGCAGTGTTAGAACGGGCGTAACCTACGAGCAGTACTTC CASSVRTGVTYEQYF
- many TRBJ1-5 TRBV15 TGTGCCACCAGCAGAGACAGAAGTTATAGCAATCAGCCCCAGCATTTT CATSRDRSYSNQPQHF
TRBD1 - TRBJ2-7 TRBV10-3 TGTGCCACGACCGCCGGGACAGGCAAAGCCTACGAGCAGTACTTC CATTAGTGKAYEQYF
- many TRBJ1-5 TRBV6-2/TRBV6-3 TGTGCCAGCAGTACACAGACGGGGCAGCCCCAGCATTTT CASSTQTGQPQHF
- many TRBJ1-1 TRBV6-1 TGTGCCAGCAGTGGGGGTATTCTCACTGAAGCTTTCTTT CASSGGILTEAFF
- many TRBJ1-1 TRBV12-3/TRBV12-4 TGTGCCAGCCGGAAAGGAACAGGCAACACTGAAGCTTTCTTT CASRKGTGNTEAFF
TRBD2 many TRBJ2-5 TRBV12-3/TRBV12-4 TGTGCCAGCAGTATGCAGGGACTAGCGGTTTCAGAGACCCAGTACTTC CASSMQGLAVSETQYF
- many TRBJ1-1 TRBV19 TGTGCCAGTAAGGACAGCGGGAACACTGAAGCTTTCTTT CASKDSGNTEAFF
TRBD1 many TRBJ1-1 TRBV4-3 TGCGCCAGCACGGGGGACAGGACCATGAACACTGAAGCTTTCTTT CASTGDRTMNTEAFF
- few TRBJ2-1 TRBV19 TGTGCCAGTAGTATTAGGGGGGGATCCTACAATGAGCAGTTCTTC CASSIRGGSYNEQFF
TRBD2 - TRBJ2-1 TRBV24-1 TGTGCCACCGGTCCGGCGGGAGGTCTGGATAATGAGCAGTTCTTC CATGPAGGLDNEQFF
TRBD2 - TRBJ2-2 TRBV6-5 TGTGCCAGCAGTTACCCGGGGGGGTATGGGCGAACCGGGGAGCTGTTTTTT CASSYPGGYGRTGELFF
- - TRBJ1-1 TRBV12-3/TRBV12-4 TGTGCCAGCAGTTTAGCGGCGGGGCGGGAAACTGAAGCTTTCTTT CASSLAAGRETEAFF
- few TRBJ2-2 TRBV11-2 TGTGCCAGCAGCATACCGCTGCAGGGACCCGGGGAGCTGTTTTTT CASSIPLQGPGELFF
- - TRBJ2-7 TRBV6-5 TGTGCCTGCAGCTACGGGTCGACCACTTTCTACGAGCAGTACTTC CACSYGSTTFYEQYF
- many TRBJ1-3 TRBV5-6 TGTGCCAGCAGCCCAAAACAGGGTCCTGGAAACACCATATATTTT CASSPKQGPGNTIYF
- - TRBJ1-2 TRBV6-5 TGTGCCAGCAGTTACTTCCCGACCGGGGATTCTAACTATGGCTACACCTTC CASSYFPTGDSNYGYTF
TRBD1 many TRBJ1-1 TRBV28 TGTGCCAGCAGTTTGCGACAGGGGATTGAAGCTTTCTTT CASSLRQGIEAFF
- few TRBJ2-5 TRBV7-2 TGTGCCAGCAGCGCCAGCCCCGGGGGCCAAGAGACCCAGTACTTC CASSASPGGQETQYF
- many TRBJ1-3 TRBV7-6 TGTGCCAGCAGCACCTACAGCAGCTCTGGAAACACCATATATTTT CASSTYSSSGNTIYF
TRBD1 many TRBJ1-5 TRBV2 TGTGCCAGCAGTGACCCCCGGCCGGGGACAGGCAATCAGCCCCAGCATTTT CASSDPRPGTGNQPQHF
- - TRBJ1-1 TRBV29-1 TGCAGCGCCCCCGGGTGGGACACTGAAGCTTTCTTT CSAPGWDTEAFF
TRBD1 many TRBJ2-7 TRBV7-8 TGTGCCAGCAGCTTAGTTCGGGACAGCTACACCTACGAGCAGTACTTC CASSLVRDSYTYEQYF
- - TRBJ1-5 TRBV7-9 TGTGCCAGCAGCCCCTCTACCGGGCCCCAGCATTTT CASSPSTGPQHF
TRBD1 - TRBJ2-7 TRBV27 TGTGCCAGCAGGATTACAGGGGGTGGACAGGGAGTCAACGAGCAGTACTTC CASRITGGGQGVNEQYF
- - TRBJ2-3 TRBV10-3 TGTGCCATCAGCCGGGACTCGAACACAGATACGCAGTATTTT CAISRDSNTDTQYF
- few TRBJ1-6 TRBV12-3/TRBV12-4 TGTGCCAGCACTGAGAGTTATAATTCACCCCTCCACTTT CASTESYNSPLHF
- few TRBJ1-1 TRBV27 TGTGCCAGCAGTCCGGGACCCGGGGGAGGTACTGAAGCTTTCTTT CASSPGPGGGTEAFF
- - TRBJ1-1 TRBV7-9 TGTGCCAGCAGCTCCCCCCTGGAAGTGGGTGAAGCTTTCTTT CASSSPLEVGEAFF
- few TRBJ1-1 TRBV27 TGTGCCAGCAGTTTATCGTACGGACAAATGAACACTGAAGCTTTCTTT CASSLSYGQMNTEAFF
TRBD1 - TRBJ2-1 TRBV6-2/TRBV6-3 TGTGCCAGCAGTTATGGACAGGGGTATGAGCAGTTCTTC CASSYGQGYEQFF